The source of this T cell receptor (beta chain) is a study of OX40 agonist ivuxolimab in advanced cancers. Using immunoSEQ multiplex PCR, the repertoire was profiled, and TCRdb retains in-frame clones only, with some absent. In the table there are fewer than 70,000 clones, approximately 80% of which are singletons. Germline CDR1 SGHKS, CDR2 YYEKEE (reference sequence). This CDR3 spans 13 amino acids. Trimming left V 1 base short and J 0 bases short, with 4 bases between. The receptor was derived from an adult with an advanced solid tumor such as melanoma, head and neck, liver or kidney cancer. The chain couples TRBV5-5 to TRBJ1-1; unclear D gene. Specimen: CD4+ or CD8+ T cells sorted from blood, collected in a trial of the OX40 agonist ivuxolimab. The DNA for the CDR3 is TGTGCCAGCAGCTTGATGTTGAACACTGAAGCTTTCTTT. Its protein product is CASSLMLNTEAFF.